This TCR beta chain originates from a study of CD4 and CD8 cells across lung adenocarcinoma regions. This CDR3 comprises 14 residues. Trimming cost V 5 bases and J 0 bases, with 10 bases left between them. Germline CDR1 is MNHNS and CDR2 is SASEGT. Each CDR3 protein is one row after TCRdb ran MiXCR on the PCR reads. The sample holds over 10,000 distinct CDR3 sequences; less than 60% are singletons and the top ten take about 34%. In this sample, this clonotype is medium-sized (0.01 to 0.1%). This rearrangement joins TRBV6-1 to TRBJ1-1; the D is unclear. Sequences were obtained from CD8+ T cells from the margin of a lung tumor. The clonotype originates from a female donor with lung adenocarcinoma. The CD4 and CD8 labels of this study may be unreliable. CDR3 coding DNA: TGTGCCAGCAGTAAAGGGCAGGTGAACACTGAAGCTTTCTTT. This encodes CASSKGQVNTEAFF.